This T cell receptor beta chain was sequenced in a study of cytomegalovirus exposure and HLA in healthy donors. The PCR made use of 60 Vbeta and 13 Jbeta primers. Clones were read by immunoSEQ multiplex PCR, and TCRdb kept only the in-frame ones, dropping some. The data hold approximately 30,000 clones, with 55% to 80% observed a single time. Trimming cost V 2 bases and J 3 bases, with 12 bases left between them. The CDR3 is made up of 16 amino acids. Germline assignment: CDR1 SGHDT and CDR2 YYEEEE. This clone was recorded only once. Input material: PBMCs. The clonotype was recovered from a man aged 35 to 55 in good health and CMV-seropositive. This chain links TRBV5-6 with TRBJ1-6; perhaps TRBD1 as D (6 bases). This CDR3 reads CASSLRQASYNSPLHF. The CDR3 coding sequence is TGTGCCAGCAGCTTAAGACAGGCTAGCTATAATTCACCCCTCCACTTT.